This TCR beta chain stems from a study of blood T cell repertoires in COVID-19. Across the whole study: Samples taken during acute and convalescent COVID-19 were collected in the United States, Italy and Spain. The cDNA or gDNA used as material had been derived from T cells, B-cell-depleted T cells, or PBMCs.

Original analysis: From reference gene primer amplification, estimates of nucleated cell counts were derived. Clones were read by immunoSEQ multiplex PCR, and TCRdb kept only the in-frame ones, dropping some. D and trimming were read from the DNA, whereas the V and J calls and clone size are those reported in that table. The repertoire holds 250,000 to 350,000 clones, with approximately 86% as singletons. The CDR3 loop spans 13 amino acids. The V gene's germline CDR1 is LGHDT and CDR2 YNNKEL (reference sequence). The germline V and J ends were trimmed by 4 bases and 4 bases, with 11 bases remaining between them.

This chain connects TRBV3-1 (or the pseudogene TRBV3-2) to TRBJ2-7; D possibly corresponds to TRBD1 (5 bases). Sequencing was done on a sample of peripheral blood. The receptor was isolated from a woman aged 25-40 years who had recovered from COVID-19. In nucleotides, the CDR3 is TGTGCCAGCAGCCCCAGGGCCGGGTACGAGCAGTACTTC. Residues: CASSPRAGYEQYF.